Listed here are 32 T cell receptor beta chains from one sample, sequenced in a study of Tregs in tolerant kidney transplant recipients. Clones were sequenced by immunoSEQ multiplex PCR, and TCRdb holds only the in-frame ones, with some missing. Among around 230,000 clones listed, 80% to 85% were seen once. Sequenced input: CD4+ T cells from blood. These receptors originate from a human donor in good health.

The rearrangement links TRBV7-3 to TRBJ2-3; unclear D gene. V was clipped by 5 bases and J by 0 bases, with 9 bases between them. This CDR3 region has 14 residues. From germline, CDR1 is SGHTA and CDR2 FQGTGA. In nucleotides, the CDR3 is TGTGCCAGCAGCCTACAGACTAGCACAGATACGCAGTATTTT. It encodes CASSLQTSTDTQYF.

As for this clone: Different DNA sequences within this sample yield the same CDR3. Here the CDR3 reads CASSLDRNTEAFF. The CDR3 region has the DNA TGTGCCAGCAGCTTGGACAGGAACACTGAAGCTTTCTTT. The rearrangement links TRBV7-2 to TRBJ1-1, with a tentative D call TRBD1 (6 bases). Germline V gene data show CDR1 as SGHTA and CDR2 as FQGNSA. This CDR3 comprises 13 residues. V lost 3 bases, J lost 1 base, and 6 bases lay in between.

A word on this clone: Within the sample, other DNA sequences also encode this same CDR3. This chain joins TRBV18 and TRBJ1-1; D might be TRBD1 (6 bases). CDR1 is KGHSH, CDR2 LQKENI, per germline. The germline V and J ends were trimmed by 3 bases and 8 bases, with 10 bases remaining between them. This CDR3 comprises 12 residues. CDR3 amino acids: CASSPDREEAFF. In DNA form, the CDR3 reads TGTGCCAGCTCACCGGACAGAGAGGAAGCTTTCTTT.

This chain joins TRBV19 and TRBJ2-3; perhaps TRBD1 as D (6 bases). Germline CDR1 LNHDA, CDR2 SQIVND (reference sequence). This CDR3 contains 14 residues. V dropped 9 bases and J dropped 0 bases, with 13 bases sitting between them. CDR3 protein: CARVRDTSTDTQYF. The CDR3 nucleotides are TGTGCCAGGGTCCGGGACACCAGCACAGATACGCAGTATTTT.

This chain links TRBV6-1 with TRBJ2-5; 8 bases match TRBD2. The V gene's germline CDR1 is MNHNS and CDR2 SASEGT. The CDR3 is made up of 13 amino acids. Trimming removed 6 bases from V and 3 bases from J; junction bases left unmatched: 3. CDR3 nucleotides: TGTGCCAGCAGCCTCGGGGGGGAAGAGACCCAGTACTTC. Amino acids: CASSLGGEETQYF.

The genes are TRBV5-1 and TRBJ2-3; D not certain. The V gene lost 1 base and the J gene lost 7 bases, with 4 bases spanning the gap. The CDR3 contains 11 residues. Germline CDR1 reads SGHRS; CDR2 reads YFSETQ. CDR3 bases: TGCGCCAGCAGCTTGCAGTATACGCAGTATTTT. It translates to CASSLQYTQYF.

The V and J genes are TRBV29-1 and TRBJ2-5; 8 nucleotides line up with TRBD1. V trimming: 7 bases; J trimming: 11 bases; junction bases outside the gene matches: 18. The CDR3 runs 14 residues. The germline V gene encodes CDR1 SQVTM and CDR2 ANQGSEA. The CDR3 coding sequence is TGCAGCGCTTTTTCCACAGGGGGATCGCAGGAGCAGTACTTC. Translation: CSAFSTGGSQEQYF. The variable domain in full, with the rest retrieved from reference TRBV29-1 and TRBJ2-5, is SAVISQKPSRDICQRGTSLTIQCQVDSQVTMMFWYRQQPGQSLTLIATANQGSEATYESGFVIDKFPISRPNLTFSTLTVSNMSPEDSSIYLCSAFSTGGSQEQYFGPGTRLLVL.

The chain has TRBV18 and TRBJ1-3; D is unclear. Trimming removed 6 bases from V and 0 bases from J, with 27 bases in between. This CDR3 spans 20 amino acids. The V gene's germline CDR1 is KGHSH and CDR2 LQKENI. The CDR3 reads CASSLVRTALSFFSGNTIYF. The DNA of the CDR3 is TGTGCCAGCTCCCTCGTAAGAACAGCCCTATCCTTTTTCTCTGGAAACACCATATATTTT.

The chain has TRBV29-1 and TRBJ2-1, with 7 bases identical to TRBD1. V dropped 7 bases and J dropped 7; count of bases not matched to a gene: 4. CDR1 SQVTM and CDR2 ANQGSEA come from the germline V gene. The CDR3 sequence is 11 residues long. CDR3 coding DNA: TGCAGCGCCGGGACAGAAAATGAGCAGTTCTTC. It codes for CSAGTENEQFF.

The rearrangement links TRBV28 to TRBJ2-7; D uncertain. V lost 4 bases and J lost 0, with 1 base in between. The CDR3 length is 11 residues. Germline V gene sequence: CDR1 MDHEN, CDR2 SYDVKM. CDR3 coding DNA: TGTGCCAGCAGTTCCTCCTACGAGCAGTACTTC. Amino acids: CASSSSYEQYF.

V and J are TRBV7-3 and TRBJ2-5; TRBD2 matches at 12 bases. Germline V gene sequence: CDR1 SGHTA, CDR2 FQGTGA. With 5 bases clipped from V and 5 bases from J, the junction kept 6 bases outside the gene matches. The CDR3 is made up of 15 amino acids. The CDR3 loop reads CASSAASGGAETQYF. The CDR3 coding sequence is TGTGCCAGCAGCGCCGCTAGCGGGGGGGCGGAGACCCAGTACTTC.

The J gene is TRBJ2-3, the V gene TRBV11-2, with D possibly being TRBD1 or TRBD2 (5 bases each). Germline-derived CDR1 and CDR2 are SGHAT and FQNNGV. The length of the CDR3 is 18 residues. Trimming removed 1 base from V and 0 bases from J, with 17 bases in between. The CDR3 DNA reads TGTGCCAGCAGCTTAGGGGTGTTAGGGGAGTCTAGCACAGATACGCAGTATTTT. Amino acids: CASSLGVLGESSTDTQYF.

J is TRBJ2-1 and V is TRBV7-3; TRBD2 is a possible D gene (6 bases). V was shortened by 4 bases and J by 0 bases, with 7 bases between the two germline ends. The V gene's germline CDR1 is SGHTA and CDR2 FQGTGA. CDR3 length: 14 amino acids. The CDR3 loop is CASSSGGSYNEQFF. Written as DNA, the CDR3 is TGTGCCAGCAGCTCCGGGGGCTCCTACAATGAGCAGTTCTTC.

The chain joins TRBV4-1 to TRBJ1-4, with 8 bases that match TRBD1. V trimming: 2 bases; J trimming: 8 bases; junction bases outside the gene matches: 7. Germline CDR1 is MGHRA and CDR2 is YSYEKL. The CDR3 totals 15 residues. The CDR3 protein is CASSQPTGGGEKLFF. The CDR3 DNA reads TGCGCCAGCAGCCAACCCACAGGGGGAGGCGAAAAACTGTTTTTT.

This rearrangement joins TRBV19 to TRBJ2-7, with D perhaps TRBD1 (6 bases). The CDR3 is made up of 14 amino acids. V was clipped by 4 bases and J by 0 bases, with 10 bases between them. Per germline, CDR1 LNHDA and CDR2 SQIVND (reference sequence). DNA for the CDR3: TGTGCCAGTAGTAACAGGGTCAGCTCCTACGAGCAGTACTTC. Protein sequence: CASSNRVSSYEQYF.

The chain joins TRBV7-9 to TRBJ2-5, with D uncertain. The V end was cut by 5 bases, the J end by 2 bases, with 12 bases between. Germline assignment: CDR1 SEHNR and CDR2 FQNEAQ (reference sequence). CDR3 length equals 14 residues. The CDR3: CASSSRGEQETQYF. The DNA for the CDR3 is TGTGCCAGCAGCAGCCGCGGCGAGCAAGAGACCCAGTACTTC.

This chain connects TRBV28 to TRBJ2-5; D not certain. The DNA matches TRBJ2-7 better at its end, which makes the J call doubtful. The CDR3 has 12 amino acids. Looked up from germline, CDR1 is MDHEN and CDR2 is SYDVKM. The CDR3 sequence: CASSFSAYEQYF. The CDR3 DNA follows: TGTGCCAGCAGTTTTTCCGCCTACGAGCAGTACTTC.

The chain employs TRBV11-2 and TRBJ2-2; D remains ambiguous. CDR1 is SGHAT, CDR2 FQNNGV, per germline. This CDR3 region has 14 residues. The V end was cut by 7 bases, the J end by 1 base, with 10 bases between. CDR3 in DNA: TGTGCCAGCAAGTTTTCGGTGAACACCGGGGAGCTGTTTTTT. Encoded protein: CASKFSVNTGELFF.

This clone has only a few counts. The gene calls are TRBV25-1 and TRBJ2-7; 12 positions match TRBD1. Germline V gives CDR1 MGHDK, CDR2 SYGVNS. With V trimmed by 10 bases and J by 6 bases, 16 bases remained unmatched. The CDR3 is 16 residues long. The DNA for the CDR3 is TGTGCCACCCGCCCTATCGGGACAGGGGGCCTCGGCGAGCAGTACTTC. This sequence encodes CATRPIGTGGLGEQYF.

This sequence joins TRBV5-1 and TRBJ1-2; 11 nucleotides align to TRBD1. Germline assignment: CDR1 SGHRS and CDR2 YFSETQ. Trimming at V came to 0 bases and at J to 4 bases, leaving 2 bases not matched to a gene. The CDR3 spans 15 residues. The CDR3 is CASSLGTGGGYGYTF. The CDR3 DNA reads TGCGCCAGCAGCTTGGGGACAGGGGGCGGCTATGGCTACACCTTC.

The chain employs TRBV4-2 and TRBJ1-3; D unresolved. This CDR3 is 16 amino acids long. V was cut by 0 bases and J by 0 bases, with 9 bases left in between. CDR1 is LGHNA and CDR2 is YNFKEQ in the germline V gene. As DNA, the CDR3 is TGTGCCAGCAGCCAAGATCGATCCGACTCTGGAAACACCATATATTTT. Protein: CASSQDRSDSGNTIYF.

The chain couples TRBV6-1 to TRBJ2-7, with 7 positions matching TRBD2. Germline loops: CDR1 MNHNS, CDR2 SASEGT. The CDR3 runs to 13 residues. Unmatched junction bases numbered 3, after V lost 4 bases and J lost 3 bases. The CDR3 nucleotides read TGTGCCAGCAGTGGGGAGGGGCGCTACGAGCAGTACTTC. Protein: CASSGEGRYEQYF.

The chain combines TRBV30 with TRBJ1-5, with D possibly being TRBD1 (5 bases). Germline loops: CDR1 GTSNPN, CDR2 SVGIG (reference sequence). The V end lost 5 bases, the J end lost 6 bases, and 20 bases lay between the germline ends. CDR3 size: 15 residues. The CDR3 DNA follows: TGTGCCTGGGGTGGGGGGTCAGGAGGACGTCAGCCCCAGCATTTT. This gives the protein CAWGGGSGGRQPQHF.

The chain recombines TRBV29-1 with TRBJ2-1; TRBD1 matches 7 bases. This CDR3 spans 16 amino acids. V was pared by 1 base and J by 3 bases, with 9 bases of the junction left unmatched. The germline V gene has CDR1 SQVTM and CDR2 ANQGSEA. The CDR3 is CSVEGGLRDSYNEQFF. The DNA of the CDR3 is TGCAGCGTTGAAGGCGGGTTAAGGGACAGCTACAATGAGCAGTTCTTC.

The chain has TRBV18 and TRBJ1-6; D may be TRBD1 (5 bases). Trimming took off 6 bases at V and 10 bases at J, with 13 bases between the two ends. From germline, CDR1 is KGHSH and CDR2 LQKENI. This CDR3 spans 13 amino acids. The CDR3: CASSSDRDSPLHF. CDR3 sequence (DNA): TGTGCCAGCTCGTCAGACAGAGACTCACCCCTCCACTTT.

This rearrangement joins TRBV10-1 to TRBJ2-1; 8 nucleotides line up with TRBD1. In germline, CDR1 is WNHNN, CDR2 SYGVQD (reference sequence). V trimming: 4 bases; J trimming: 3 bases; junction bases outside the gene matches: 14. This CDR3 is built from 18 residues. The CDR3 region has the DNA TGCGCCAGCAGTGGCCCCAGGGGGCGAAGGGGCTACTACAATGAGCAGTTCTTC. As protein: CASSGPRGRRGYYNEQFF.

The rearrangement links TRBV2 to TRBJ2-3; TRBD2 agrees at 10 bases. V lost 3 bases and J lost 4; bases outside the gene matches: 1. The CDR3 covers 14 residues. Germline CDR1 is SNHLY and CDR2 is FYNNEI. The CDR3 region has the DNA TGTGCCAGCAGTGAGGGACTAGCGCCAGATACGCAGTATTTT. Translated, it gives CASSEGLAPDTQYF.

The rearrangement joins TRBV6-5 to TRBJ2-1, with a possible D match to TRBD1 (5 bases). This CDR3 has 13 amino acids. V lost 5 bases to trimming and J lost 2 bases, with 7 bases between them. The germline gives CDR1 MNHEY, CDR2 SVGAGI. CDR3 nucleotides: TGTGCCAGCAGTCGACAGACCTACAATGAGCAGTTCTTC. This gives the protein CASSRQTYNEQFF.

This chain connects TRBV27 to TRBJ1-6; D is ambiguous. The germline V and J ends were trimmed by 3 bases and 5 bases, with 8 bases remaining between them. The CDR3 loop spans 14 amino acids. Germline CDR1 and CDR2: MNHEY and SMNVEV (reference sequence). DNA for the CDR3: TGTGCCAGCAGTTTCGGGAGAAATAATTCACCCCTCCACTTT. This encodes CASSFGRNNSPLHF.

The V gene is TRBV10-1, the J gene TRBJ2-3; a possible D gene is TRBD2 (6 bases). Germline V lookup: CDR1 WNHNN, CDR2 SYGVQD (reference sequence). CDR3 length equals 14 residues. V lost 9 bases and J lost 2, with 15 bases in between. The CDR3: CASSRDLFTDTQYF. The CDR3 nucleotides are TGCGCCAGTTCCCGGGACTTATTCACAGATACGCAGTATTTT.

This clone appeared a single time. The V call is TRBV10-1, the J call TRBJ2-5; 13 positions match TRBD2. The CDR3 has 18 amino acids. With V trimmed by 0 bases and J by 1 base, 5 bases remained unmatched. From germline, CDR1 is WNHNN and CDR2 SYGVQD (reference sequence). CDR3 loop: CASSESLAGGPAQETQYF. CDR3 nucleotide sequence: TGCGCCAGCAGTGAGTCACTAGCGGGAGGGCCCGCCCAAGAGACCCAGTACTTC.

The chain employs TRBV14 and TRBJ1-4; no reliable D call. This CDR3 is built from 18 residues. V gave up 0 bases and J gave up 0 bases, with 14 bases separating them. CDR1 SGHDN and CDR2 FVKESK come from the germline V gene. The CDR3 spells CASSQDWATVATNEKLFF. DNA for the CDR3: TGTGCCAGCAGCCAAGATTGGGCCACCGTTGCAACTAATGAAAAACTGTTTTTT.